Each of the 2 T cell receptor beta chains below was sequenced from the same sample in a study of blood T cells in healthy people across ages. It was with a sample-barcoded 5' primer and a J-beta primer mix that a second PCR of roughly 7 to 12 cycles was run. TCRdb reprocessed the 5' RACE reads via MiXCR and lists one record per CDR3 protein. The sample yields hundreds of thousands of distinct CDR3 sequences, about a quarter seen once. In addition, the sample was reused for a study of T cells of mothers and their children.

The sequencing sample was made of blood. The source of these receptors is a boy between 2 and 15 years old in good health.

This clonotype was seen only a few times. The CDR3 nucleotides are TGTGCCAGCAGCCCACCGTGGGGCGACTATGGCTACACCTTC. Translated: CASSPPWGDYGYTF. This chain connects TRBV3-1 to TRBJ1-2; D possibly corresponds to TRBD1 (5 bases). Trimming left V 4 bases short and J 3 bases short, with 12 bases between. This CDR3 has 14 residues. Germline CDR1 and CDR2: LGHDT and YNNKEL (reference sequence).

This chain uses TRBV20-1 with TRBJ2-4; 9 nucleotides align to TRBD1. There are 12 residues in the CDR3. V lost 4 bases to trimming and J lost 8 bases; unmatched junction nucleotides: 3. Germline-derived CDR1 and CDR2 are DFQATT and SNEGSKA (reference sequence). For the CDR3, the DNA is TGCAGTGCTATGACAGGGGGGGACATTCAGTACTTC. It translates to CSAMTGGDIQYF.